The rows below give T cell receptor beta chains drawn from one sample of a study of control samples from healthy donors and cancer patients. Produced via immunoSEQ multiplex PCR; TCRdb's table is partial and in-frame only. The table has 95,000 to 150,000 clones, approximately 93% seen once. Sequencing used blood. Receptors were obtained from a woman between 18 and 29 years old in good health. CDR3s include the opening cysteine and the closing phenylalanine or tryptophan. Each record gives: clone size, J gene, D gene, V gene, CDR3 protein, CDR3 DNA. The D gene is left open where the match is weak. Expanded clones get a size class; other rows say once, few or many, or leave the size out.

size: .
J: TRBJ1-1
D: .
V: TRBV7-2
CDR3: CASSLEANTEAFF
DNA: TGTGCCAGCAGCTTAGAGGCTAACACTGAAGCTTTCTTT

size: .
J: TRBJ2-2
D: .
V: TRBV9
CDR3: CASSVGGATGELFF
DNA: TGTGCCAGCAGCGTCGGAGGGGCCACCGGGGAGCTGTTTTTT

size: .
J: TRBJ1-2
D: TRBD1
V: TRBV4-2
CDR3: CASSQDQRDRVKGAYGYTF
DNA: TGTGCCAGCAGCCAAGATCAACGGGACAGGGTTAAAGGGGCCTATGGCTACACCTTC

size: .
J: TRBJ1-1
D: .
V: TRBV5-6
CDR3: CASSPWRYTEAFF
DNA: TGTGCCAGCAGCCCGTGGAGGTACACTGAAGCTTTCTTT

size: .
J: TRBJ2-3
D: TRBD2
V: TRBV5-1
CDR3: CASSLRGTSGSTSTDTQYF
DNA: TGCGCCAGCAGCTTGAGAGGCACTAGCGGGTCCACTAGCACAGATACGCAGTATTTT

size: .
J: TRBJ2-7
D: .
V: TRBV6-6
CDR3: CASSRVVGSYEQYF
DNA: TGTGCCAGCAGCCGGGTCGTTGGCTCCTACGAGCAGTACTTC

size: .
J: TRBJ2-3
D: .
V: TRBV9
CDR3: CASNSGKGVLSTDTQYF
DNA: TGTGCCAGCAATTCAGGAAAGGGGGTACTTAGCACAGATACGCAGTATTTT

size: .
J: TRBJ2-3
D: TRBD1
V: TRBV2
CDR3: CASRTGTGDTSTDTQYF
DNA: TGTGCCAGCAGGACCGGGACAGGAGACACTAGCACAGATACGCAGTATTTT

size: .
J: TRBJ1-2
D: TRBD1
V: TRBV18
CDR3: CASSGTGEDYGYTF
DNA: TGTGCCAGCTCAGGGACAGGGGAGGACTATGGCTACACCTTC

size: once
J: TRBJ1-1
D: TRBD1
V: TRBV19
CDR3: CASSRTGWTEAFF
DNA: TGTGCCAGTAGTAGGACAGGGTGGACTGAAGCTTTCTTT

size: .
J: TRBJ2-7
D: .
V: TRBV12-3/TRBV12-4
CDR3: CASSFDDKVEQYF
DNA: TGTGCCAGCAGTTTCGATGATAAGGTGGAGCAGTACTTC

size: .
J: TRBJ2-3
D: .
V: TRBV10-3
CDR3: CASRTTDTQYF
DNA: TGTGCCTCCCGCACAACAGATACGCAGTATTTT

size: few
J: TRBJ2-3
D: TRBD2
V: TRBV20-1
CDR3: CSASPAGSTDTQYF
DNA: TGCAGTGCTAGTCCAGCGGGGAGCACAGATACGCAGTATTTT

size: .
J: TRBJ2-6
D: TRBD2
V: TRBV9
CDR3: CASSVLAGGSGANVLTF
DNA: TGTGCCAGCAGCGTTCTAGCGGGAGGTTCTGGGGCCAACGTCCTGACTTTC

size: .
J: TRBJ2-3
D: .
V: TRBV9
CDR3: CASSEQTTDTQYF
DNA: TGTGCCAGCAGCGAACAGACCACAGATACGCAGTATTTT

size: .
J: TRBJ1-4
D: TRBD1
V: TRBV23-1
CDR3: CASSPSTGGSLSRKEKLFF
DNA: TGCGCCAGCAGCCCATCGACAGGGGGAAGTTTAAGTCGTAAGGAAAAACTGTTTTTT

size: .
J: TRBJ1-6
D: .
V: TRBV28
CDR3: CASSLFGIQGSSPLHF
DNA: TGTGCCAGCAGTTTATTTGGCATACAGGGAAGTTCACCCCTCCACTTT

size: .
J: TRBJ2-6
D: TRBD1
V: TRBV5-1
CDR3: CASSLATGQGALSGANVLTF
DNA: TGCGCCAGCAGCTTGGCGACGGGACAGGGAGCCCTCTCTGGGGCCAACGTCCTGACTTTC

size: .
J: TRBJ2-3
D: TRBD2
V: TRBV28
CDR3: CASMVAGGSTDTQYF
DNA: TGTGCCAGCATGGTGGCGGGGGGTAGCACAGATACGCAGTATTTT

size: .
J: TRBJ2-5
D: TRBD1
V: TRBV7-9
CDR3: CASRAQGDKETQYF
DNA: TGTGCCAGCAGAGCACAGGGGGACAAAGAGACCCAGTACTTC

size: .
J: TRBJ2-7
D: .
V: TRBV7-9
CDR3: CASRPLAWDSQGYEQYF
DNA: TGTGCCAGCAGGCCACTAGCGTGGGACAGCCAGGGGTACGAGCAGTACTTC

size: .
J: TRBJ1-6
D: .
V: TRBV28
CDR3: CASSLPRFPSSYNSPLHF
DNA: TGTGCCAGCAGTTTACCCCGGTTTCCGAGCTCCTATAATTCACCCCTCCACTTT

size: once
J: TRBJ1-1
D: .
V: TRBV15
CDR3: CATSSITRVPAFF
DNA: TGTGCCACCAGCAGCATTACCAGGGTACCGGCTTTCTTT

size: once
J: TRBJ1-6
D: TRBD1
V: TRBV6-5
CDR3: CASSARTGKPLHF
DNA: TGTGCCAGCAGCGCTAGGACAGGGAAACCCCTCCACTTT

size: .
J: TRBJ1-2
D: .
V: TRBV28
CDR3: CASSSTDPSNYGYTF
DNA: TGTGCCAGCAGTTCGACAGATCCCTCTAACTATGGCTACACCTTC

size: few
J: TRBJ2-7
D: TRBD1
V: TRBV12-3/TRBV12-4
CDR3: CASSRDREDEQYF
DNA: TGTGCCAGCAGTAGGGACAGGGAGGACGAGCAGTACTTC

size: few
J: TRBJ2-5
D: .
V: TRBV1
CDR3: CTSSHASGWGETQYF
DNA: TGCACCAGCAGCCACGCTAGCGGGTGGGGGGAGACCCAGTACTTC

size: few
J: TRBJ1-6
D: .
V: TRBV6-6
CDR3: CASRGNSPLHF
DNA: TGTGCCAGCAGAGGGAATTCACCCCTCCACTTT

size: once
J: TRBJ2-1
D: TRBD1
V: TRBV7-3
CDR3: CASSLQPGTGGEQFF
DNA: TGTGCCAGCAGCCTCCAGCCGGGGACAGGAGGTGAGCAGTTCTTC

size: .
J: TRBJ2-3
D: .
V: TRBV6-4
CDR3: CASSEAGPPSTDTQYF
DNA: TGTGCCAGCAGTGAGGCGGGGCCTCCTAGCACAGATACGCAGTATTTT

size: .
J: TRBJ1-2
D: TRBD1
V: TRBV27
CDR3: CASSTRAGTGAHGYTF
DNA: TGTGCCAGCAGCACAAGAGCCGGGACAGGGGCCCATGGCTACACCTTC

size: once
J: TRBJ1-5
D: TRBD1
V: TRBV30
CDR3: CAGARQGRGQPQHF
DNA: TGTGCCGGGGCCCGACAGGGAAGAGGTCAGCCCCAGCATTTT

size: .
J: TRBJ2-3
D: TRBD1
V: TRBV7-2
CDR3: CASSKQGSTDTQYF
DNA: TGTGCCAGCAGCAAACAGGGGAGCACAGATACGCAGTATTTT

size: .
J: TRBJ2-3
D: TRBD1
V: TRBV7-3
CDR3: CASSLGTALTDTQYF
DNA: TGTGCCAGCAGCCTCGGGACAGCCTTGACAGATACGCAGTATTTT

size: .
J: TRBJ1-5
D: .
V: TRBV30
CDR3: CAWSRGANQPQHF
DNA: TGTGCCTGGAGTAGGGGGGCAAATCAGCCCCAGCATTTT

size: .
J: TRBJ1-1
D: .
V: TRBV28
CDR3: CATLVASTEAFF
DNA: TGTGCCACCCTAGTGGCAAGCACTGAAGCTTTCTTT

size: .
J: TRBJ1-1
D: .
V: TRBV10-1
CDR3: CASRVSPNTEAFF
DNA: TGCGCCAGCAGGGTATCGCCGAACACTGAAGCTTTCTTT

size: .
J: TRBJ2-5
D: .
V: TRBV28
CDR3: CASGVEGRGQETQYF
DNA: TGTGCCAGCGGGGTAGAGGGAAGAGGCCAGGAGACCCAGTACTTC

size: .
J: TRBJ2-5
D: .
V: TRBV5-5
CDR3: CASSGGWGTQYF
DNA: TGTGCCAGCAGCGGTGGGTGGGGGACCCAGTACTTC

size: .
J: TRBJ2-2
D: .
V: TRBV15
CDR3: CATSGRITGELFF
DNA: TGTGCCACCAGCGGCAGAATTACCGGGGAGCTGTTTTTT

size: .
J: TRBJ1-1
D: .
V: TRBV6-5
CDR3: CASSSGANTEAFF
DNA: TGTGCCAGCAGTTCGGGTGCGAACACTGAAGCTTTCTTT

size: .
J: TRBJ2-3
D: TRBD2
V: TRBV24-1
CDR3: CATSDPTSGGTDTQYF
DNA: TGTGCCACCAGTGACCCGACTAGCGGGGGGACAGATACGCAGTATTTT

size: .
J: TRBJ2-5
D: TRBD1
V: TRBV9
CDR3: CASSGGTGAKETQYF
DNA: TGTGCCAGCAGCGGAGGGACAGGCGCGAAAGAGACCCAGTACTTC

size: .
J: TRBJ2-3
D: .
V: TRBV10-3
CDR3: CATSTGHRTDTQYF
DNA: TGTGCCACTTCCACGGGACACCGCACAGATACGCAGTATTTT

size: .
J: TRBJ2-7
D: TRBD1
V: TRBV28
CDR3: CASSTLAPTGPLYEQYF
DNA: TGTGCCAGCAGTACGCTCGCCCCGACAGGGCCCCTTTACGAGCAGTACTTC

size: .
J: TRBJ2-1
D: TRBD2
V: TRBV28
CDR3: CASSSLGGAGGGNEQFF
DNA: TGTGCCAGCAGTTCCTTGGGGGGGGCGGGAGGTGGCAATGAGCAGTTCTTC

size: .
J: TRBJ2-1
D: .
V: TRBV12-3/TRBV12-4
CDR3: CASSPTRLGGQFF
DNA: TGTGCCAGCAGTCCCACTAGGCTGGGTGGGCAGTTCTTC

size: .
J: TRBJ1-6
D: TRBD1
V: TRBV19
CDR3: CASKTGANSPLHF
DNA: TGTGCCAGTAAGACAGGGGCTAATTCACCCCTCCACTTT

size: .
J: TRBJ2-3
D: TRBD2
V: TRBV7-2
CDR3: CASSLSASGGGEQYF
DNA: TGTGCCAGCAGCTTATCGGCTAGCGGGGGTGGGGAGCAGTATTTT

size: .
J: TRBJ2-3
D: .
V: TRBV7-8
CDR3: CASSQDTDTQYF
DNA: TGTGCCAGCAGCCAGGACACAGATACGCAGTATTTT

size: .
J: TRBJ2-7
D: TRBD1
V: TRBV27
CDR3: CASSIGTGGSYEQYF
DNA: TGTGCCAGCAGTATCGGGACAGGGGGATCCTACGAGCAGTACTTC

size: .
J: TRBJ2-2
D: .
V: TRBV24-1
CDR3: CATSGGKHSNTGELFF
DNA: TGTGCCACCAGCGGGGGAAAGCACTCGAACACCGGGGAGCTGTTTTTT